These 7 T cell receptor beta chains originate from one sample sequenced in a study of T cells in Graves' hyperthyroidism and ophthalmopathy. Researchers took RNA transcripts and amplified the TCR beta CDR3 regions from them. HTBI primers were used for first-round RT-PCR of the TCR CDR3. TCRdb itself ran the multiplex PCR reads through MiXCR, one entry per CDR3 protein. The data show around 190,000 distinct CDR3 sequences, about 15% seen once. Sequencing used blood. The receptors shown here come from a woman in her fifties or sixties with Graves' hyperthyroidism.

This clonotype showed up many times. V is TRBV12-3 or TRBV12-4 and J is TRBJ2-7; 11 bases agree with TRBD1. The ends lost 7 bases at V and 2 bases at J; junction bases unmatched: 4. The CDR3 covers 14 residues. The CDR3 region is CASTTDRGPYEQYF. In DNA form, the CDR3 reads TGTGCCAGCACCACGGACAGGGGGCCCTACGAGCAGTACTTC.

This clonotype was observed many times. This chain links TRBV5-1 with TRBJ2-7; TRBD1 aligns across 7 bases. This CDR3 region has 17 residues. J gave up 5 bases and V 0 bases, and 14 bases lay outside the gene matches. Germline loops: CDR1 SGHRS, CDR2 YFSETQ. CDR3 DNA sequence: TGCGCCAGCAGCTTGGAACCAAATTCCGGGACAGACGACGAGCAGTACTTC. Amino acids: CASSLEPNSGTDDEQYF.

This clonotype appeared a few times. The CDR3 protein is CASSTFGGASNQPQHF. CDR3 coding DNA: TGTGCCAGCTCTACCTTCGGGGGGGCTAGCAATCAGCCCCAGCATTTT. The J gene is TRBJ1-5, the V gene TRBV5-6; maybe TRBD1 (6 bases). Germline CDR1 is SGHDT and CDR2 is YYEEEE. Trimming shortened V by 7 bases and J by 0 bases, and 17 bases separated the two germline ends. This CDR3 has 16 amino acids.

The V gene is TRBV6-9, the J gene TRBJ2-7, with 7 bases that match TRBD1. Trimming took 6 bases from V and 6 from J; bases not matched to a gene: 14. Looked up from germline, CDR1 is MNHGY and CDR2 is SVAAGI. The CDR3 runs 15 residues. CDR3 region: CASSYPGQSVAEQYF. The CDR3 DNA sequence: TGTGCCAGCAGCTACCCGGGACAGAGCGTCGCCGAGCAGTACTTC.

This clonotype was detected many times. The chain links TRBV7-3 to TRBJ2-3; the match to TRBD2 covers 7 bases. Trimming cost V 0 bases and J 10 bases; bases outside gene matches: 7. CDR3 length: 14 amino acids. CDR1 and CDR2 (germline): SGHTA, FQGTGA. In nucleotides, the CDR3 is TGTGCCAGCAGCTTAACGGTTCCTAGCGGTGCGCAGTATTTT. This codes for CASSLTVPSGAQYF. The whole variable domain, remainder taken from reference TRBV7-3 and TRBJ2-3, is GAGVSQTPSNKVTEKGKYVELRCDPISGHTALYWYRQSLGQGPEFLIYFQGTGAADDSGLPNDRFFAVRPEGSVSTLKIQRTERGDSAVYLCASSLTVPSGAQYFGPGTRLTVL.

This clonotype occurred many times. The CDR3 coding sequence is TGCAGTGCCAAGCTAGCGGGGGGAATCAATGAGCAGTTCTTC. Translation gives CSAKLAGGINEQFF. V gene TRBV20-1 combines with J gene TRBJ2-1; 11 bases map to TRBD2. The germline CDR1 and CDR2 sequences are DFQATT and SNEGSKA (reference sequence). Unmatched junction bases numbered 7, after V lost 6 bases and J lost 6 bases. This CDR3 is 14 amino acids long.

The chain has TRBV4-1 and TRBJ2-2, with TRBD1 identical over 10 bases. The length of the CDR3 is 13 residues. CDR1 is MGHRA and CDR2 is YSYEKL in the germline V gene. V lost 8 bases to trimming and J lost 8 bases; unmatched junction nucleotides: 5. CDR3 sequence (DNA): TGCGCCAGCTCGACAGGGGGCTCTGGGGAGCTGTTTTTT. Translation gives CASSTGGSGELFF.